Listed below are T cell receptor beta chains from one sample, sequenced in a study of glioma-infiltrating T cells. Via MiXCR, TCRdb re-called the multiplex PCR reads, giving one row per CDR3 protein. The data show fewer than 110,000 distinct CDR3 sequences, with about 30% seen just once and 35% to 55% held by the top ten. The sequenced sample was glioma tissue, nonneoplastic brain tissue, or PBMCs (not recorded which). These receptor sequences come from a human donor with low-grade glioma or glioblastoma, undergoing nonglioma brain surgery, or in good health (not recorded which). The CDR3 runs from the conserved cysteine through the conserved F or W. A D gene is named only where the DNA matches it firmly. Clone size is stated in some rows and not others, as once, few, many or a class when expanded.

>many|TRBJ1-1|TRBV6-1|NA
CASSRTVNTEAFF
TGTGCCAGCAGCCGGACGGTGAACACTGAAGCTTTCTTT
>few|TRBJ2-2|TRBV3-1|NA
CASSQRGELFF
TGTGCCAGCAGCCAACGTGGGGAGCTGTTTTTT
>NA|TRBJ1-2|TRBV3-1|NA
CASSQKSVTYGYTF
TGTGCCAGCAGCCAAAAGTCGGTGACCTATGGCTACACCTTC
>few|TRBJ2-2|TRBV29-1|NA
CSVEDTRSRNTGELFF
TGCAGCGTTGAAGACACAAGGAGTAGGAACACCGGGGAGCTGTTTTTT
>NA|TRBJ2-3|TRBV18|NA
CASSPPRVVRTDTQYF
TGTGCCAGCTCACCACCAAGGGTGGTTAGAACAGATACGCAGTATTTT
>many|TRBJ2-1|TRBV20-1|NA
CSAQNGDSYNEQFF
TGCAGTGCCCAAAATGGGGACTCCTACAATGAGCAGTTCTTC
>NA|TRBJ1-6|TRBV11-1|TRBD1
CASSSGQGRNSPLHF
TGTGCCAGCAGCTCCGGACAGGGGAGAAATTCACCCCTCCACTTT
>NA|TRBJ1-5|TRBV20-1|TRBD1
CSARTAGTGDSNQPQHF
TGCAGTGCTAGGACCGCCGGGACAGGGGATAGCAATCAGCCCCAGCATTTT
>many|TRBJ1-5|TRBV12-3/TRBV12-4|NA
CASTKHGHSNQPQHF
TGTGCCAGCACCAAACACGGGCATAGCAATCAGCCCCAGCATTTT
>many|TRBJ1-5|TRBV6-1|NA
CASSASPQPQHF
TGTGCCAGCAGTGCCTCTCCCCAGCCCCAGCATTTT